The T cell receptor beta chain described here comes from a study of early T cells in non-severe SARS-CoV-2 infection (dated by TCRdb to the early 2020s). Background on the whole study: Because TCR sequencing was done on bulk RNA from unsorted whole blood, the alpha and beta chains could not be paired.

The study was a case-control design nested within a healthcare worker cohort in London, UK, with weekly nasopharyngeal swab PCR tests and blood sampling. Between 23 and 31 March 2020, the week of the UK lockdown, healthcare workers were enrolled and then followed up weekly for as long as 16 weeks. The method behind the library was 5' RACE. TCRdb shows the sequencer as NextSeq 500. The TCR library protocol attached unique molecular identifiers to individual cDNA molecules to correct for sequencing error and PCR bias. Sequencing covered both TCR alpha and beta chains, and within each sample the abundances of alpha and beta sequences were tightly co-correlated. Per the authors' processing: Decombinator V4 was used to annotate TCR sequences for V gene, J gene and CDR3. TCRs were defined as expanded if a significant change between any two time points was detected under a Poisson model with p below 0.0001. TCR abundances were normalised to the total number of TCRs sequenced per sample and expressed as counts per million. TRAV1-2 paired with TRAJ12, TRAJ20 or TRAJ33 defined MAIT TCRs, while TRAV10 paired with TRAJ18 defined iNKT TCRs. VDJdb, accessed on 1 November 2021, was searched for TCRs annotated for CMV, EBV and SARS-CoV-2, and TCRs annotated for more than one antigen were excluded. TCRdb redid the processing of the public reads, applying fastp at Q25 and MiXCR, and retained in-frame beta chains. Each CDR3 protein gets just one entry, which takes the most common genes and DNA from the rows behind it. The V and J calls were not made by the authors but by TCRdb's processing. For this sample there are fewer than 85,000 distinct CDR3 sequences; about 15% appear just once. Roughly 4.3% of the sample is in the top ten clones.

The full study reports these points: VDJdb matching was skewed toward anti-spike CD8 responses and likely underestimated virus-specific expansions by missing private and CD4 specificities.

V lost 1 base and J lost 9 bases; the stretch between them is 16 bases long. The CDR3 runs 14 amino acids, cysteine and phenylalanine included. Only CDR3 DNA is held: 42 bases, read in frame from base 1. The CDR1 and CDR2 encoded by the germline V gene are MDHEN and SYDVKM. This clonotype was counted many times. Its antigen is still unknown. It has no much larger one-base neighbor in the sample; base qualities were not kept. The specimen was whole blood, collected at baseline. The chain joins TRBV28 to TRBJ2-7, with an unclear D gene assignment. The TCR was taken from an adult who was a healthcare worker with PCR-confirmed SARS-CoV-2 infection or an uninfected control (not recorded which). The CDR3 protein is CASSLSATALGQYF. At the DNA level, the sequence is TGTGCCAGCAGTTTATCGGCGACCGCCCTCGGGCAGTACTTC.